This entry lists 21 T cell receptor beta chains sequenced from one sample in a study of vaccination and CD4 T cells after COVID-19. Their antigens are not known. Sequence data for DNA of cultured CD4+ T cells were generated by the Oncomine TCR Beta short-read assay. MiXCR was run by TCRdb on the PCR reads, yielding one entry per CDR3 protein. The sample records about 16,000 distinct CDR3 sequences, approximately 56% being singletons. As to treatment: 10-day PBMC culture with coronavirus spike peptide pools or control peptides (ViraFEST assay). The sequencing input was CD4+ T cells from blood, cultured in vitro. The origin of the receptors is a human donor who had recovered from COVID-19.

The chain recombines TRBV19 with TRBJ2-5; possible D gene TRBD1, 6 bases. This CDR3 comprises 15 residues. Germline lookup yields CDR1 LNHDA and CDR2 SQIVND (reference sequence). With 5 bases removed from V and 7 bases from J, the gap between germline ends came to 20 bases. CDR3 DNA sequence: TGTGCCAGTAGTCCTGCTCCCGGGACATTCGCGACCCAGTACTTC. It codes for CASSPAPGTFATQYF.

The chain recombines TRBV6-1 with TRBJ1-6; possibly TRBD1 for D (6 bases). The CDR3 has 16 residues. The V gene's germline CDR1 is MNHNS and CDR2 SASEGT. Trimming took 8 bases from V and 9 from J, leaving 23 bases between them. The CDR3: CASGVTRWQGSSPLHF. The CDR3 region has the DNA TGTGCCAGCGGAGTTACCCGGTGGCAGGGGAGTTCACCCCTCCACTTT.

This sequence joins TRBV7-3 and TRBJ2-1; the D gene is possibly TRBD2 (6 bases). CDR1 and CDR2 (germline): SGHTA, FQGTGA. This CDR3 region has 15 residues. The germline V and J ends were trimmed by 2 bases and 0 bases, with 8 bases remaining between them. CDR3 nucleotides: TGTGCCAGCAGCTTAGCGGGGAGCTCCTACAATGAGCAGTTCTTC. Its protein product is CASSLAGSSYNEQFF.

The chain uses TRBV24-1 and TRBJ2-1; D possibly matches TRBD1 or TRBD2 (5 bases each). The V end was cut by 4 bases, the J end by 6 bases, with 18 bases between. CDR1 is KGHDR, CDR2 SFDVKD, per germline. The CDR3 extends over 16 amino acids. CDR3 nucleotides: TGTGCCACCAGTGACCTAGGGACCTCCGGATCCAATGAGCAGTTCTTC. Its protein product is CATSDLGTSGSNEQFF.

Here the CDR3 DNA reads TGTGCCAGCAGCGGACAGGGACAGACAATCGGGACCCAGTACTTC. The encoded protein is CASSGQGQTIGTQYF. V usage is TRBV11-2 and J usage is TRBJ2-5; 8 nucleotides align to TRBD1. Germline-derived CDR1 and CDR2 are SGHAT and FQNNGV. This CDR3 has 15 residues. V lost 5 bases, J lost 7 bases, and 12 bases stayed unmatched.

In DNA form, the CDR3 reads TGTGCCAGCAGGCAATGGGTATTGGGGGATGGCTACACCTTC. It translates to CASRQWVLGDGYTF. The V call is TRBV6-1, the J call TRBJ1-2; D possibly corresponds to TRBD1 (5 bases). The germline V and J ends were trimmed by 6 bases and 6 bases, with 17 bases remaining between them. Germline CDR1 MNHNS, CDR2 SASEGT. The CDR3 totals 14 residues.

J is TRBJ2-7 and V is TRBV12-3 or TRBV12-4; tentative D call: TRBD1 (6 bases). The CDR3 runs 13 residues. Trimming pared 1 base from V and 8 bases from J, leaving 12 bases between. The CDR3 loop reads CASSLGGHSKQYF. CDR3 nucleotide sequence: TGTGCCAGCAGTTTAGGGGGACACTCGAAGCAGTACTTC.

This clonotype is a singleton in its sample. CDR3 sequence (DNA): TGTGCCAGCAGTCGATCTAGAGATACGCAGTATTTT. Translation gives CASSRSRDTQYF. The gene calls are TRBV2 and TRBJ2-3; D is unresolved. The V end was cut by 5 bases, the J end by 5 bases, with 8 bases between. Germline V gene data show CDR1 as SNHLY and CDR2 as FYNNEI. The CDR3 is made up of 12 amino acids.

CDR3 amino acids: CASSTGERYGYTF. The CDR3 nucleotides are TGTGCCAGCAGTACAGGGGAACGCTATGGCTACACCTTC. The chain is built from TRBV12-3 or TRBV12-4 and TRBJ1-2; 7 bases are shared with TRBD1. V gave up 5 bases and J gave up 4 bases; unmatched junction bases: 4. The CDR3 extends over 13 amino acids.

The J gene is TRBJ2-7, the V gene TRBV3-1; 11 nucleotides align to TRBD2. CDR3 length: 15 residues. Looked up from germline, CDR1 is LGHDT and CDR2 is YNNKEL (reference sequence). Germline trimming cut 6 bases from V and 3 bases from J; bases unmatched to any gene: 7. CDR3 region: CASSPQLAGDYEQYF. Written as DNA, the CDR3 is TGTGCCAGCAGTCCACAACTAGCGGGAGACTACGAGCAGTACTTC.

The gene calls are TRBV24-1 and TRBJ2-5, with no clear D. The V gene lost 3 bases and the J gene lost 5 bases, with 15 bases spanning the gap. CDR1 is KGHDR and CDR2 is SFDVKD in the germline V gene. This CDR3 has 15 amino acids. The CDR3 here is CATSDRSFFGETQYF. The CDR3 nucleotides read TGTGCCACCAGTGATCGGTCGTTCTTCGGGGAGACCCAGTACTTC.

The chain links TRBV5-1 to TRBJ2-3; 7 positions agree with TRBD2. This CDR3 spans 15 amino acids. The V and J ends lost 0 bases and 3 bases, in that order; junction bases with no gene match: 4. CDR1 and CDR2 (germline): SGHRS, YFSETQ. The CDR3 sequence: CASSLGLAETDTQYF. The CDR3 nucleotides are TGCGCCAGCAGCTTGGGACTAGCCGAGACAGATACGCAGTATTTT.

This clonotype has a handful of counts. The rearrangement joins TRBV2 to TRBJ2-2, with TRBD1 matching over 8 bases. J was trimmed by 3 bases and V by 4 bases; bases with no gene match: 7. This CDR3 has 16 residues. Germline V gives CDR1 SNHLY, CDR2 FYNNEI. CDR3 nucleotides: TGTGCCAGCAGTGTGACGACAGGGGTGGACACCGGGGAGCTGTTTTTT. Translated: CASSVTTGVDTGELFF. Together with reference TRBV2 and TRBJ2-2, the CDR3 gives the full variable domain: EPEVTQTPSHQVTQMGQEVILRCVPISNHLYFYWYRQILGQKVEFLVSFYNNEISEKSEIFDDQFSVERPDGSNFTLKIRSTKLEDSAMYFCASSVTTGVDTGELFFGEGSRLTVL.

The J gene is TRBJ1-5, the V gene TRBV7-2; possibly TRBD1 for D (5 bases). The CDR3 is made up of 14 amino acids. With 2 bases removed from V and 6 bases from J, the gap between germline ends came to 11 bases. Germline-derived CDR1 and CDR2 are SGHTA and FQGNSA. CDR3 amino acids: CASSLRGGTQPQHF. CDR3 DNA sequence: TGTGCCAGCAGCTTACGAGGAGGGACTCAGCCCCAGCATTTT.

The chain is built from TRBV2 and TRBJ2-7; 10 bases fit TRBD1. CDR1 is SNHLY and CDR2 is FYNNEI in the germline V gene. CDR3 length: 15 residues. V dropped 6 bases and J dropped 1; count of bases not matched to a gene: 6. The CDR3 is CASRSRQGASYEQYF. For the CDR3, the DNA is TGTGCCAGCAGGTCACGACAGGGGGCATCCTACGAGCAGTACTTC.

J is TRBJ2-3 and V is TRBV7-6; perhaps TRBD2 as D (5 bases). The CDR3 is made up of 14 amino acids. Looked up from germline, CDR1 is SGHVS and CDR2 is FNYEAQ. The V end lost 0 bases, the J end lost 1 base, and 5 bases lay between the germline ends. The CDR3 loop reads CASSLARGTDTQYF. CDR3 coding DNA: TGTGCCAGCAGCTTAGCGCGGGGCACAGATACGCAGTATTTT.

The rearrangement uses TRBV11-3 and TRBJ2-7; D unresolved. The V gene lost 5 bases and the J gene lost 1 base, with 12 bases spanning the gap. Germline assignment: CDR1 SGHNT and CDR2 YENEEA. The CDR3 is 14 residues long. The chain's CDR3 is CASSPFGESYEQYF. In nucleotides, the CDR3 is TGTGCCAGCAGCCCCTTTGGTGAGTCCTACGAGCAGTACTTC.

This rearrangement joins TRBV5-1 to TRBJ1-1, with unresolved D. Trimming took off 0 bases at V and 12 bases at J, with 21 bases between the two ends. The CDR3 spans 15 residues. Germline V gene sequence: CDR1 SGHRS, CDR2 YFSETQ. The CDR3 DNA follows: TGCGCCAGCAGCTTGGATTTACAGCCTTCAACTGGGACTTTCTTT. It encodes CASSLDLQPSTGTFF.

The V call is TRBV6-5, the J call TRBJ2-2, with D perhaps TRBD2 (5 bases). Germline loops: CDR1 MNHEY, CDR2 SVGAGI. This CDR3 comprises 13 residues. The V end lost 2 bases, the J end lost 8 bases, and 9 bases lay between the germline ends. CDR3 amino acids: CASSYGLWGELFF. The CDR3 DNA reads as TGTGCCAGCAGTTACGGACTCTGGGGGGAGCTGTTTTTT.

This clonotype was detected a few times. The rearrangement links TRBV20-1 to TRBJ1-5; D is perhaps TRBD1 (5 bases). Germline CDR1 is DFQATT and CDR2 is SNEGSKA (reference sequence). Trimming took 2 bases from V and 0 from J, leaving 11 bases between them. CDR3 size: 15 residues. The CDR3 nucleotides are TGCAGTGCTAGAAGGGGAACCCATAGCAATCAGCCCCAGCATTTT. It specifies CSARRGTHSNQPQHF.

The rearrangement uses TRBV20-1 and TRBJ2-3, with 12 bases fitting TRBD2. With 6 bases clipped from V and 6 bases from J, the junction kept 7 bases outside the gene matches. This CDR3 has 14 amino acids. The V gene's germline CDR1 is DFQATT and CDR2 SNEGSKA (reference sequence). The CDR3 region is CSAGGLAGADTQYF. CDR3 DNA: TGCAGTGCCGGGGGACTAGCGGGTGCTGATACGCAGTATTTT.